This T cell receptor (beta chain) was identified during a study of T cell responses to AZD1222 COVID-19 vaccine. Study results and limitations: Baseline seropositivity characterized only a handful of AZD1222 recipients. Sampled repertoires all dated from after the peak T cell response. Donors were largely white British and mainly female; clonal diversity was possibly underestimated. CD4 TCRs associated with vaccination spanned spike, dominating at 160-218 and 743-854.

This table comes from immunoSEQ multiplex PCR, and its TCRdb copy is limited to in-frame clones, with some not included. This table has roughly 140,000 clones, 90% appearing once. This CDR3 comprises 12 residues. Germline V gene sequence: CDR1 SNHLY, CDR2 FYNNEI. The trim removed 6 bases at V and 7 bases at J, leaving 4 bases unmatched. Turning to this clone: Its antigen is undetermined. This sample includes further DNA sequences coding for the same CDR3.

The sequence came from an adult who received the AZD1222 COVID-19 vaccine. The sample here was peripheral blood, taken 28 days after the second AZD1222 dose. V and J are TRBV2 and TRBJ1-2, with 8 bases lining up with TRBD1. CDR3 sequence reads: CASSDRGGGYTF. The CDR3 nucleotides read TGTGCCAGCAGCGACAGGGGTGGTGGCTACACCTTC. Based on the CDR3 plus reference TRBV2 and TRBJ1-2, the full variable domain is EPEVTQTPSHQVTQMGQEVILRCVPISNHLYFYWYRQILGQKVEFLVSFYNNEISEKSEIFDDQFSVERPDGSNFTLKIRSTKLEDSAMYFCASSDRGGGYTFGSGTRLTVV.